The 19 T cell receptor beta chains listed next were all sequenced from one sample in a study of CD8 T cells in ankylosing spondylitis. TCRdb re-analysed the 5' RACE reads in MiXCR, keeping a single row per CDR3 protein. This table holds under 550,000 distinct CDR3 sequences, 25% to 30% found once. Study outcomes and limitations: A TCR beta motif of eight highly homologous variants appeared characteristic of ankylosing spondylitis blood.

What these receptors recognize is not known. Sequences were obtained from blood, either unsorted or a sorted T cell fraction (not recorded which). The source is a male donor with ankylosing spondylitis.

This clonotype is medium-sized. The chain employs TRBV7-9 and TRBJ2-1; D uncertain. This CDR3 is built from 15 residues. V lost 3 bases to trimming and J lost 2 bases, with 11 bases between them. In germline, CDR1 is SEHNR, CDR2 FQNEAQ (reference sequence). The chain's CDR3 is CASSFRTATYNEQFF. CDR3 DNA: TGTGCCAGCAGCTTTCGGACGGCAACCTACAATGAGCAGTTCTTC.

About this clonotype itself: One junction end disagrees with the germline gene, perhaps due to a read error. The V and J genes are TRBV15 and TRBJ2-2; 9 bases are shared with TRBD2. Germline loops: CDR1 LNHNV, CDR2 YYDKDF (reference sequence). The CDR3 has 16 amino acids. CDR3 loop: CATSRRLAGYTGDLFF. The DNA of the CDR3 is TGTGCCACCAGCAGAAGGCTAGCGGGGTACACCGGGGACCTGTTTTTT.

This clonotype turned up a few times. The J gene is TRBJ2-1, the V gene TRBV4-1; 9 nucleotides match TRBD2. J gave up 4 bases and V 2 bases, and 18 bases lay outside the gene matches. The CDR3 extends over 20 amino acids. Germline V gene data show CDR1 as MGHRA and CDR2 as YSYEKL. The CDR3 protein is CASSQLRGGQLAGPYNEQFF. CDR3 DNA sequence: TGCGCCAGCAGCCAACTAAGGGGGGGGCAGCTAGCGGGGCCATACAATGAGCAGTTCTTC.

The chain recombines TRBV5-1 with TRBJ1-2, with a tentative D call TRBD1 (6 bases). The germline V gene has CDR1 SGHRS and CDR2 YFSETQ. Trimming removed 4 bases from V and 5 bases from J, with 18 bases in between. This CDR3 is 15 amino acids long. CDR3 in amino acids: CASSVTGLRSYGYTF. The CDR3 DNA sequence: TGCGCCAGCAGCGTGACAGGTTTGAGGTCGTATGGCTACACCTTC.

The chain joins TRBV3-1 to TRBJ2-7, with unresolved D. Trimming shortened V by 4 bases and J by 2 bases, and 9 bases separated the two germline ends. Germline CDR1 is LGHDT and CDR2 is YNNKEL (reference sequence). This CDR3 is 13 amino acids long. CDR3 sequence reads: CASSLIGTYEQYV. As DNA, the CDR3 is TGTGCCAGCAGCCTCATCGGCACCTACGAGCAGTACGTC.

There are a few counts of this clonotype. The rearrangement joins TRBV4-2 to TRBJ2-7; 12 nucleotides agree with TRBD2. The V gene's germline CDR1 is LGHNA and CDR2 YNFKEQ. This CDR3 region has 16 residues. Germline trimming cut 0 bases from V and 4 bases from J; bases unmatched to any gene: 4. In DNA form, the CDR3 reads TGTGCCAGCAGCCAAGAGCTAGCGGGAGGGGGTTACGAGCAGTACTTC. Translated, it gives CASSQELAGGGYEQYF.

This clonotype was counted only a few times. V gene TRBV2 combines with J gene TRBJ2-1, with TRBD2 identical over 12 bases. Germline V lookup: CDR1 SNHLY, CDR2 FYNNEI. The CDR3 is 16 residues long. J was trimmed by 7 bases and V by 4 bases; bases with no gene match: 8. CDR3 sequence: CASSAILAGGPNEQFF. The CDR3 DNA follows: TGTGCCAGCAGTGCCATCCTAGCGGGAGGGCCTAATGAGCAGTTCTTC.

CDR3 amino acids: CASSSRGRDTEAFF. The DNA for the CDR3 is TGTGCCAGCTCAAGCAGGGGAAGAGACACTGAAGCTTTCTTT. The chain links TRBV18 to TRBJ1-1, with D possibly being TRBD1 (6 bases). The CDR3 is made up of 14 amino acids. Trimming pared 5 bases from V and 3 bases from J, leaving 13 bases between. Germline V gene data show CDR1 as KGHSH and CDR2 as LQKENI.

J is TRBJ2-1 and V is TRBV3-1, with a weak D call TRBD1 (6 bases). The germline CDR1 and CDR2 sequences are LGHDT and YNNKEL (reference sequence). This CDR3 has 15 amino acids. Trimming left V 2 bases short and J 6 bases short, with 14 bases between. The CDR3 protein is CASSQHTGQGNEQFF. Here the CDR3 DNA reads TGTGCCAGCAGCCAACATACAGGGCAGGGCAATGAGCAGTTCTTC.

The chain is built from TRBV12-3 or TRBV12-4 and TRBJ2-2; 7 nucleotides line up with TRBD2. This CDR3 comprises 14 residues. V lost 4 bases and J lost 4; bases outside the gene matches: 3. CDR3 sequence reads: CASSSGTITGELFF. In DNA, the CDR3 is TGTGCCAGCAGTTCCGGGACTATCACCGGGGAGCTGTTTTTT.

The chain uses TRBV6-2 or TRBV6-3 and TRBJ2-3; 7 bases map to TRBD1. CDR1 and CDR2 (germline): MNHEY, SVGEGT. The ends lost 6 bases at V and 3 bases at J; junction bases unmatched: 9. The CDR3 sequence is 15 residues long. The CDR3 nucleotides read TGTGCCAGCAGATCTACAGGGGCGCTGACAGATACGCAGTATTTT. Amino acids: CASRSTGALTDTQYF.

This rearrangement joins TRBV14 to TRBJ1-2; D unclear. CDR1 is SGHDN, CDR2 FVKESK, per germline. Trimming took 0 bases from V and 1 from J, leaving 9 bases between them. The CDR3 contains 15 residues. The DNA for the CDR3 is TGTGCCAGCAGCCAAGATGGGAAGGTTAACTATGGCTACACCTTC. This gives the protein CASSQDGKVNYGYTF.

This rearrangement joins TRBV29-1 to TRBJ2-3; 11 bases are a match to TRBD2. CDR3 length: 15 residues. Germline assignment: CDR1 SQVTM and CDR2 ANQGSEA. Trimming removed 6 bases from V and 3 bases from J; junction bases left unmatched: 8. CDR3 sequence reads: CSVTVAGGSTDTQYF. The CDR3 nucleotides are TGCAGCGTGACGGTAGCGGGAGGGAGTACAGATACGCAGTATTTT.

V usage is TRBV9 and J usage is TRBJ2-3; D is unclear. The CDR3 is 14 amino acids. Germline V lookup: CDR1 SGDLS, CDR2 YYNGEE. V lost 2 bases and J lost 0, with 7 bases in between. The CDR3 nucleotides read TGTGCCAGCAGCGTCTCATGGAGCACAGATACGCAGTATTTT. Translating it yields CASSVSWSTDTQYF.

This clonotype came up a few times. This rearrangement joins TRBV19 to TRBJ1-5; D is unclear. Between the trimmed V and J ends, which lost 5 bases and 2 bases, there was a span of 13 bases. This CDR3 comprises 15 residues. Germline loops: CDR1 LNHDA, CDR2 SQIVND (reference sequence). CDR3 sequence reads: CASSRVAEGNQPQHF. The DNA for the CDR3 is TGTGCCAGTAGTCGGGTCGCCGAGGGCAATCAGCCCCAGCATTTT.

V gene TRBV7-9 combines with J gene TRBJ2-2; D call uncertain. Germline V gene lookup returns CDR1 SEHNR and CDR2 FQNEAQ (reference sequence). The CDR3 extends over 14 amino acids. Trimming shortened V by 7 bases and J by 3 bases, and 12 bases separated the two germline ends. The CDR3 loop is CASTPPGYTGELFF. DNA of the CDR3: TGTGCCAGCACCCCTCCGGGTTACACCGGGGAGCTGTTTTTT.

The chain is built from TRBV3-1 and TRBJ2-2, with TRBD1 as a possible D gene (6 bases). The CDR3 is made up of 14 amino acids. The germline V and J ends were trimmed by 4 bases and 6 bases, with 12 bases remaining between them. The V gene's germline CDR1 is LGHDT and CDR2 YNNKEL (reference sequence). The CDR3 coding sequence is TGTGCCAGCAGCCCCAGGGGCGTCTCCGGGGAGCTGTTTTTT. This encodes CASSPRGVSGELFF.

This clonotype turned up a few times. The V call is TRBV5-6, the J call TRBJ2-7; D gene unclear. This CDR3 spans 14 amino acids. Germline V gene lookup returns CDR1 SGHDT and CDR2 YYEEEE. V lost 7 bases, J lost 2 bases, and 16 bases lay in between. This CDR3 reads CASGFQIGAYEQYF. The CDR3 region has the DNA TGTGCCAGCGGGTTTCAGATCGGTGCCTACGAGCAGTACTTC.

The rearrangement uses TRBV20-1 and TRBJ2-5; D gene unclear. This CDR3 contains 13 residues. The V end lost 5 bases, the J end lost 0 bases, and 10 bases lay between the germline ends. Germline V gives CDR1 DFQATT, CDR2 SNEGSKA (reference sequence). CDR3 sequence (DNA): TGCAGTGCTTTGGCCGCGTACCAAGAGACCCAGTACTTC. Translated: CSALAAYQETQYF.